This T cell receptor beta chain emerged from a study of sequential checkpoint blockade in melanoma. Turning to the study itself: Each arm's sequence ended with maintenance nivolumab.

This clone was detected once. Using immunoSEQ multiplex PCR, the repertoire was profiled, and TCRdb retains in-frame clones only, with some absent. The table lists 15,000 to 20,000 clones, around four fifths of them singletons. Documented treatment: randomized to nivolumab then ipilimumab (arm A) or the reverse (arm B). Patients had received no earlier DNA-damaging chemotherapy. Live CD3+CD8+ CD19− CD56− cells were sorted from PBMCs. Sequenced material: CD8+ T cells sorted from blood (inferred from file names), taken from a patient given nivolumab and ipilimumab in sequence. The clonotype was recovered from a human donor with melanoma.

In DNA, the CDR3 is TGTGCCAGCAGCTTAGCTAGCGGGATGGTCTACGAGCAGTACTTC. Amino acid sequence: CASSLASGMVYEQYF. The rearrangement uses TRBV7-9 and TRBJ2-7; 8 bases match TRBD2. Germline V gene lookup returns CDR1 SEHNR and CDR2 FQNEAQ (reference sequence). CDR3 size: 15 residues. The trim removed 0 bases at V and 3 bases at J, leaving 4 bases unmatched. Full variable domain (missing parts from reference TRBV7-9 and TRBJ2-7): DTGVSQNPRHKITKRGQNVTFRCDPISEHNRLYWYRQTLGQGPEFLTYFQNEAQLEKSRLLSDRFSAERPKGSFSTLEIQRTEQGDSAMYLCASSLASGMVYEQYFGPGTRLTVT.